Sequencing of this T cell receptor (beta chain) was carried out in a study of T cell repertoires in ileal Crohn's disease (dated by TCRdb to about 2019). Background on the whole study: At the time of surgery, roughly 34% of patients were active smokers, and the median duration of disease was roughly 8.3 years. Every patient underwent surgery because of a complication, which was stricturing disease in around 60% and penetrating disease in 39%. About half of the patients received postoperative therapy: around ten received thiopurines and around 20 received anti-TNF agents. The TCR repertoire was analysed in about 55 patients with Crohn's disease drawn from a prospective multicentre cohort. The study was conducted in parallel with a multicentre cohort built to find predictors of early endoscopic recurrence after ileocolonic resection. A Rutgeerts score above i0 was used to define endoscopic postoperative recurrence. The study sequenced approximately 150 mucosal samples from 50 to 65 patients, taken at several locations on the surgical specimen and at postoperative endoscopy.

For commercial TCRB immunosequencing, about 500 nanograms of biopsy DNA were submitted for each sample. Adaptive Biotechnology amplified the CDR3 regions from genomic DNA with a two-step multiplex PCR designed to control amplification bias. In the first PCR, primers covered every V and J gene segment, and in the second PCR, barcodes and Illumina adapters were added. An Illumina instrument was used to sequence the CDR3 libraries. As for the authors' bioinformatics: The analysis drew on both the pipelines supplied by the vendor and custom analysis of the raw data in R/Bioconductor running R version 3.3.0. Clonality, which ranges from 0 to 1, was calculated as the inverse of the normalised Shannon entropy across all productive clones. High-frequency clones were defined as the share of the repertoire occupied by the top 100 clones, with only clones passing a 95% confidence test being retained. Overlap between samples was measured with the Morisita-Horn index, while repertoire diversity was measured with the Simpson index. The table was pulled from immuneACCESS by TCRdb, which kept in-frame rearrangements only. Such tables lose some clones; where checked, under half of the loss comes from unresolved V genes, and the rest has no known cause. From that table come the V and J calls and clone size; the DNA was used to work out D and trimming. For this sample the table gives about 14,000 clones, of which approximately 90% were detected only once. The top ten clonotypes cover approximately 4% of the sample.

The germline V gene sets CDR1 to KGHSH and CDR2 to LQKENI. Including the terminal cysteine and phenylalanine, the CDR3 comprises 13 residues. Left in the record is the CDR3 DNA by itself, 39 bases read in frame from the first base. Relative to germline, V is 3 bases shorter and J is 11 bases shorter, with 16 bases between their ends. To be eligible, patients had to be adults with ileal or ileocolonic Crohn's disease and an indication for ileocolonic resection. Whole ileal mucosal biopsies were stored frozen at -80°C before DNA extraction. A TRizol-based method was used to extract genomic DNA from the frozen whole biopsies, and the DNA was quantified with a NanoDrop 2000 spectrophotometer. What the research found in general, with its limitations: Mucosal CD4 and CD8 T cells were sorted and sequenced only in a subgroup of patients, the size of which was not stated. A significantly higher proportion of clonal expansions was observed in active smokers at surgery than in non-smokers (25.9% vs 17.9%, p=0.02). Endoscopic recurrence was found to be associated with higher high-frequency clone percentages at surgery, and recurrence was observed in all patients with clonality above 26.8% (18/57). Compared with CD4 T cells, sorted CD8 T cells contained more high-frequency clones, which suggests that the mucosal expansions were mostly CD8.

About this clone: This clone's antigen is unknown. It has no much larger one-base neighbor in the sample; base qualities were not kept.

This chain is built from TRBV18 and TRBJ1-1; the D gene assignment is ambiguous. This sequence was found in an adult with Crohn's disease. Sequenced input: ileal tissue. The DNA sequence reads TGTGCCAGCTCACCCTATCAGAACATACAGGCTTTCTTT. Its product reads: CASSPYQNIQAFF.